This T cell receptor (beta chain) was retrieved from a study of blood T cell repertoires in COVID-19. The CDR3 loop spans 16 amino acids. The V gene end was trimmed by 7 bases and the J gene end by 9 bases; junction bases not matched to a gene: 15. Germline lookup yields CDR1 SGHVS and CDR2 FQNEAQ. The table came from immunoSEQ multiplex PCR; TCRdb's copy has only in-frame clones and leaves some out. The table records under 200,000 clones, about 74% of them present only once. The rearrangement uses TRBV7-8 and TRBJ1-6, with 7 bases fitting TRBD1. The sequence was collected from a man in his 60s with acute or convalescent COVID-19. The specimen was peripheral blood. The CDR3 DNA reads TGTGCCAGCACCCTCACCGGGACAGCAAGCGGTTCACCCCTCCACTTT. Residues: CASTLTGTASGSPLHF.